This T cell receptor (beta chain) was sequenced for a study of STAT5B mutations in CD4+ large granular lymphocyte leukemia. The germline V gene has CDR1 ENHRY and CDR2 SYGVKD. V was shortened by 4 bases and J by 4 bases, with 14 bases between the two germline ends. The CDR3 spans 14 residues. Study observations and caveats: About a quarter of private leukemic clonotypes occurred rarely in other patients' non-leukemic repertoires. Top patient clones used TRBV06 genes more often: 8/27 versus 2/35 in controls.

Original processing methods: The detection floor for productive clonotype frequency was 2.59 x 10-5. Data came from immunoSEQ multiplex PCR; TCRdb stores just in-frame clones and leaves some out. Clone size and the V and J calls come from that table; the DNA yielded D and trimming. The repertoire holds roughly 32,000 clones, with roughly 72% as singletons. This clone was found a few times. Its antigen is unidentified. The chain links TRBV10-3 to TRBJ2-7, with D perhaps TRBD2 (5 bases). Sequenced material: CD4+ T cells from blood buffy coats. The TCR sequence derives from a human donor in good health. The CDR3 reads CAISGRGQAYEQYF. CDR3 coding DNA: TGTGCCATCAGTGGAAGAGGGCAGGCGTACGAGCAGTACTTC.